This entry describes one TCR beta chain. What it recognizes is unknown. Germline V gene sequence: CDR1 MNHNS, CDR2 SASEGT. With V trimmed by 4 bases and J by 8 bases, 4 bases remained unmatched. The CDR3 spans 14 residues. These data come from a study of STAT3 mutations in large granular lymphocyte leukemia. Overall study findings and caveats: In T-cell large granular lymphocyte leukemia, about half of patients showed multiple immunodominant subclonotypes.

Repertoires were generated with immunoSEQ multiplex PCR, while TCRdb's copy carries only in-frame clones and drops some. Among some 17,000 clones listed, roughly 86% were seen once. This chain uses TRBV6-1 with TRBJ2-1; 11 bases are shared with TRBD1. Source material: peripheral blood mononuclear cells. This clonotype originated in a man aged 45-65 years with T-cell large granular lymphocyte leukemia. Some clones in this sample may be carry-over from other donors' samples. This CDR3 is CASSGTGGRDEQFF. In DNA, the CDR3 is TGTGCCAGCAGTGGGACAGGGGGCCGAGATGAGCAGTTCTTC.